This entry concerns a single T cell receptor (beta chain). Generated by immunoSEQ multiplex PCR, the TCRdb table keeps only in-frame clones and is missing some. Here the sample spans tens of thousands of clones, less than 90% being singletons. The source of the sample is a study of pediatric ulcerative colitis. The CDR3 spans 16 residues. V shed 0 bases and J shed 0 bases, with 11 bases lying between them. CDR1 is SGHNT and CDR2 is YYREEE in the germline V gene (reference sequence). The sample was blood. This clonotype was obtained from a girl aged 10-17 years with moderate ulcerative colitis. V is TRBV5-4 and J is TRBJ2-3; weak D call: TRBD1 (5 bases). In DNA form, the CDR3 reads TGTGCCAGCAGCTTGGCCGTAGGGGCCAGCACAGATACGCAGTATTTT. Its translation is CASSLAVGASTDTQYF.